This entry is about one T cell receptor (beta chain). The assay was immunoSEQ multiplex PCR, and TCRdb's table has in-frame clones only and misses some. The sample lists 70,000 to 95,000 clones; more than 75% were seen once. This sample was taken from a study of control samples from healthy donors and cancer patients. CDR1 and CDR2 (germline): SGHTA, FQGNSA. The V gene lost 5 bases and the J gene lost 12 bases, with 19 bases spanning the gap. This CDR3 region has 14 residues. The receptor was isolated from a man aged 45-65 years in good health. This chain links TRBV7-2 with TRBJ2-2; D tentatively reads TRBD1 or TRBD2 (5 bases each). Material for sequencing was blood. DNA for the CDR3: TGTGCCAGCAGCCCAAAGAGGGACCGGGGTCAGCTGTTTTTT. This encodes CASSPKRDRGQLFF.